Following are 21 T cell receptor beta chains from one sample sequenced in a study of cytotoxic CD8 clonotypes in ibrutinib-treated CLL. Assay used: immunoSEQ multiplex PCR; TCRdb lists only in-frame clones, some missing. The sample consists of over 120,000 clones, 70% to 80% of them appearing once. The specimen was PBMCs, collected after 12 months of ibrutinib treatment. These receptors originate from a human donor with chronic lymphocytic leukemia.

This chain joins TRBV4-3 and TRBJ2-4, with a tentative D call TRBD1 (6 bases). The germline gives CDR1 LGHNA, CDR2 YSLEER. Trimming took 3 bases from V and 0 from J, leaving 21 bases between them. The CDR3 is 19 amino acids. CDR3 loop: CASSQEGQSQFIAKNIQYF. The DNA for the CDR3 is TGCGCCAGCAGCCAGGAAGGACAGTCTCAGTTTATAGCCAAAAACATTCAGTACTTC.

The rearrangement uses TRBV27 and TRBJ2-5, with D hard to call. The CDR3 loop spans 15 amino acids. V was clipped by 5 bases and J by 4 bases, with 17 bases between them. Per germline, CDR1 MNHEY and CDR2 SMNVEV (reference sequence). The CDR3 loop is CASSLTALLGETQYF. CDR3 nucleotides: TGTGCCAGCAGTCTGACGGCCCTCTTGGGAGAGACCCAGTACTTC.

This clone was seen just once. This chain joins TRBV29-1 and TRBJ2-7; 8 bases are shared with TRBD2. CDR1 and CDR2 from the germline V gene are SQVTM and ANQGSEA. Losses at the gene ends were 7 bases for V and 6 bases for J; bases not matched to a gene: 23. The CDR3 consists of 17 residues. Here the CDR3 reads CSAGSLAEGPILTEQYF. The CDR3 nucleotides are TGCAGCGCCGGATCACTAGCGGAGGGCCCAATACTAACCGAGCAGTACTTC.

The CDR3, as DNA: TGTGCCAGCAGCACCATACCTCCATTTAGCTCCTACGAGCAGTACTTC. Translating it yields CASSTIPPFSSYEQYF. This chain joins TRBV11-1 and TRBJ2-7; D not certain. The CDR3 consists of 16 residues. Trimming pared 5 bases from V and 0 bases from J, leaving 17 bases between. From germline, CDR1 is SGHAT and CDR2 FQDESV (reference sequence).

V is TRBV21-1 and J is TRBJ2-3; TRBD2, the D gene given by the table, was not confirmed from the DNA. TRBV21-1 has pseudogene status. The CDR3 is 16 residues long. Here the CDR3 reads CARGRGGTLGTDTQYF. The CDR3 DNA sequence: TGTGCCAGGGGTAGGGGGGGAACCCTCGGCACAGATACGCAGTATTTT.

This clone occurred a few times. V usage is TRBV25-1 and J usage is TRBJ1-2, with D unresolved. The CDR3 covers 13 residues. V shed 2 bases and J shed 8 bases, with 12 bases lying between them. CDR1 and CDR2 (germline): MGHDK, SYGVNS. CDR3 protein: CASSEEGLRGYTF. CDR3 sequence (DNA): TGTGCCAGCAGTGAAGAGGGTTTGAGAGGCTACACCTTC.

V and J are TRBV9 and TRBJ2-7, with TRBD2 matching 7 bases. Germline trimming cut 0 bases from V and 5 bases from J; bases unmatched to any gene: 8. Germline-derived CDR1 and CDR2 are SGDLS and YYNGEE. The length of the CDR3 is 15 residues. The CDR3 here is CASSVAAGVSDEQYF. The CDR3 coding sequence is TGTGCCAGCAGCGTAGCGGCGGGAGTAAGCGACGAGCAGTACTTC.

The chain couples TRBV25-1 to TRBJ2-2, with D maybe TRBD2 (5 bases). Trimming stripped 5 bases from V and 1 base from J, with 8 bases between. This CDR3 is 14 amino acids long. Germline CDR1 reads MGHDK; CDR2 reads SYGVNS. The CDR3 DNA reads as TGTGCCAGCAGTCTGCGGGTGAACACCGGGGAGCTGTTTTTT. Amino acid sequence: CASSLRVNTGELFF.

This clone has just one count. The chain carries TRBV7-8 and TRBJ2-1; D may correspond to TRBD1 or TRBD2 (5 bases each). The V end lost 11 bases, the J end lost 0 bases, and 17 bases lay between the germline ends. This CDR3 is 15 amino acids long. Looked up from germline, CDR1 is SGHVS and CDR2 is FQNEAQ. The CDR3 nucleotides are TGTGCCGATTACCTGAGGGGACCCTCCTACAATGAGCAGTTCTTC. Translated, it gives CADYLRGPSYNEQFF.

CDR3 sequence reads: CASSIGQGYEQYF. DNA of the CDR3: TGTGCCAGCAGCATAGGACAGGGCTACGAGCAGTACTTC. This chain uses TRBV7-2 with TRBJ2-7; TRBD1 agrees at 8 bases. Per germline, CDR1 SGHTA and CDR2 FQGNSA. The trim removed 5 bases at V and 3 bases at J, leaving 3 bases unmatched. CDR3 length: 13 residues.

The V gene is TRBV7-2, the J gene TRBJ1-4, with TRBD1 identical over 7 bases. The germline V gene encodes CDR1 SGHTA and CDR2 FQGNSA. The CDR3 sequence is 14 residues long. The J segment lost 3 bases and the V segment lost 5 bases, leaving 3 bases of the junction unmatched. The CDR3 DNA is TGTGCCAGCAGCAGACAGGGAGCTAATGAAAAACTGTTTTTT. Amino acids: CASSRQGANEKLFF.

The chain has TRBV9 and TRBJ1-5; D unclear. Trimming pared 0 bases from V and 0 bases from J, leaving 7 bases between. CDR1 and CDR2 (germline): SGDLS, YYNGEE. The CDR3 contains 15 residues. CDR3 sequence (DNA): TGTGCCAGCAGCGTAGGTCGGGATAGCAATCAGCCCCAGCATTTT. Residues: CASSVGRDSNQPQHF.

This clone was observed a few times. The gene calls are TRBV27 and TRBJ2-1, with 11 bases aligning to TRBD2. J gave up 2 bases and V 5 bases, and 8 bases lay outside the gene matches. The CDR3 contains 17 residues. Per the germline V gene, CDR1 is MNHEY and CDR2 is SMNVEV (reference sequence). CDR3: CASSGLAGGVPYNEQFF. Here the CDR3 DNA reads TGTGCCAGCAGTGGGCTAGCGGGAGGTGTCCCCTACAATGAGCAGTTCTTC.

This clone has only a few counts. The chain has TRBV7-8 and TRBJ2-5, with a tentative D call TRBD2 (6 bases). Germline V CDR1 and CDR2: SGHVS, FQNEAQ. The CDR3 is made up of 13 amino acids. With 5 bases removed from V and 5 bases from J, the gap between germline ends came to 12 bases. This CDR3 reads CASSPAEGETQYF. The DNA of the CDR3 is TGTGCCAGCAGCCCCGCGGAGGGGGAGACCCAGTACTTC.

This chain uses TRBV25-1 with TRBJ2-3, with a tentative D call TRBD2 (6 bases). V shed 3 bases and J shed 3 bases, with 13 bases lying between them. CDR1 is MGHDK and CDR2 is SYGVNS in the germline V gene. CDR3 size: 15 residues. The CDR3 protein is CASSEQGGWTDTQYF. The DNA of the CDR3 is TGTGCCAGCAGTGAGCAAGGAGGGTGGACAGATACGCAGTATTTT.

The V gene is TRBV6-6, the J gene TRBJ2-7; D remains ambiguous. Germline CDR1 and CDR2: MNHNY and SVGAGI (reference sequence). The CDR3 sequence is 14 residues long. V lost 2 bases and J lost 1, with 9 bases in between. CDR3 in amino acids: CASSYVADSYEQYF. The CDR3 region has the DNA TGTGCCAGCAGTTACGTTGCAGATTCCTACGAGCAGTACTTC.

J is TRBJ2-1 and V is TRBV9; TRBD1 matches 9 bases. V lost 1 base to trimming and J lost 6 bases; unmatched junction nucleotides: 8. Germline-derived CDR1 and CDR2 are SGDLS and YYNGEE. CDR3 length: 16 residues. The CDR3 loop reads CASSVRGQGPANEQFF. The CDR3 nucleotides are TGTGCCAGCAGCGTACGTGGACAGGGGCCAGCCAATGAGCAGTTCTTC.

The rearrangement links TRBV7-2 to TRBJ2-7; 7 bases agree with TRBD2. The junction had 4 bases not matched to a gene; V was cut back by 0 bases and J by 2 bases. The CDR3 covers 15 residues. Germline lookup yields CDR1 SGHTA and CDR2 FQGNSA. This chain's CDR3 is CASSLAASGTYEQYF. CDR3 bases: TGTGCCAGCAGCTTAGCGGCTAGCGGCACCTACGAGCAGTACTTC.

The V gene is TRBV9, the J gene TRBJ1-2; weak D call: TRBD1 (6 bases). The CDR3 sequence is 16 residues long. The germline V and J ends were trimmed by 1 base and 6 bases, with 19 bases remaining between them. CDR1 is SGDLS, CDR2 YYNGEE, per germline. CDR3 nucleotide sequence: TGTGCCAGCAGCGTACCTCCCCAGGGGACTAGGGATGGCTACACCTTC. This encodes CASSVPPQGTRDGYTF.

CDR3 residues: CASSPRGVTEAFF. The CDR3, as DNA: TGTGCCAGCAGCCCCCGGGGCGTCACTGAAGCTTTCTTT. The chain links TRBV9 to TRBJ1-1; TRBD1 is a possible D gene (5 bases). The CDR3 length is 13 residues. The germline gives CDR1 SGDLS, CDR2 YYNGEE. V gave up 4 bases and J gave up 4 bases, with 11 bases separating them. The complete variable domain, with remaining parts taken from reference TRBV9 and TRBJ1-1, reads DSGVTQTPKHLITATGQRVTLRCSPRSGDLSVYWYQQSLDQGLQFLIQYYNGEERAKGNILERFSAQQFPDLHSELNLSSLELGDSALYFCASSPRGVTEAFFGQGTRLTVV.

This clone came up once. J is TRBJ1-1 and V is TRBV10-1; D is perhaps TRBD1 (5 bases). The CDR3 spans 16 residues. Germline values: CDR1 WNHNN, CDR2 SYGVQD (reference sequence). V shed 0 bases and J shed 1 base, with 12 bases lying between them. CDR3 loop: CASSESKPGQNTEAFF. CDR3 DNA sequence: TGCGCCAGCAGTGAGTCGAAGCCAGGACAGAACACTGAAGCTTTCTTT.